This T cell receptor (beta chain) stems from a study of blood T cell repertoires in COVID-19. Study as a whole: The samples span acute and convalescent COVID-19 from the United States, Italy and Spain. PBMCs, B-cell-depleted T cells, or T cells provided the cDNA or gDNA that made up the material.

V was pared by 9 bases and J by 5 bases, with 14 bases between. Per the germline V gene, CDR1 is ENHRY and CDR2 is SYGVKD. The CDR3 spans 14 residues. Original processing methods: Nucleated cell counts were estimated from reference gene primer amplification. The data were produced by immunoSEQ multiplex PCR, yet TCRdb's version contains in-frame clones alone and is incomplete. Clone size and V and J calls were adopted from that table, with D and trimming inferred from the DNA. The data contain around 100,000 clones, 70% to 80% of them seen just once; the ten biggest clones take up 12%. The specimen sequenced was peripheral blood. The chain links TRBV10-3 to TRBJ1-6; D is unclear. The TCR comes from a woman in her sixties or seventies with acute or convalescent COVID-19. In DNA form, the CDR3 reads TGTGCCATAAATAGAGGGTCGAATAATTCACCCCTCCACTTT. Its translation: CAINRGSNNSPLHF.